The sequence of this TCR beta chain was determined in a study of blood T cell repertoires in COVID-19. Study-wide context: From the United States, Italy and Spain came samples of acute and convalescent COVID-19. T cells, B-cell-depleted T cells, or PBMCs provided the cDNA or gDNA that served as material.

Per the original methods: Reference gene primer amplification gave nucleated cell count estimates. Measured with immunoSEQ multiplex PCR; TCRdb has only the in-frame clones, and not every one. The DNA gave D and trimming, while V, J and clone size come from that table. Among about 120,000 clones listed, about nine tenths were seen once. This clone has a single count. The sequenced sample was peripheral blood. The TCR comes from a human donor with active COVID-19. The donor label of this sample is uncertain.

DNA for the CDR3: TGTGCCAGCAGCCCGACAGGGGGAGCCACTGAAGCTTTCTTT. It codes for CASSPTGGATEAFF. This chain uses TRBV7-9 with TRBJ1-1, with 9 bases identical to TRBD1. V was pared by 5 bases and J by 4 bases, with 5 bases of the junction left unmatched. Germline loops: CDR1 SEHNR, CDR2 FQNEAQ (reference sequence). The CDR3 totals 14 residues.